This T cell receptor (beta chain) comes out of a study of T cell changes during pregnancy in multiple sclerosis (dated by TCRdb to the late 2010s). Concerning the study at large: Changes in the T cell repertoire over the course of pregnancy were examined in this study in women with multiple sclerosis.

The receptor library was made with the immunoSEQ multiplex PCR assay. Sourced from immuneACCESS, this table was stored by TCRdb with only in-frame sequences that have V and J called. A share of the clones is absent; for the studies checked, an unresolved V gene accounts for under half, and the remainder has no known explanation. The sample table lists approximately 59,000 clones, around nine tenths of them with a count of one. The ten most abundant clones make up approximately 1.3% of the sample. Turning to this clone: Its specific antigen is unknown. No qualities accompany the bases; no much larger clone lies one base away.

From cysteine to phenylalanine, the CDR3 is 16 amino acids long. Only CDR3 DNA remains: 48 bases, in frame from the first base. Germline trimming: 1 base from V, 5 bases from J; junction bases outside gene matches: 7. CDR1 is given as MGHRA and CDR2 as YSYEKL, both from the germline V gene. The sample in question was peripheral blood, obtained in the third trimester of pregnancy. This chain joins TRBV4-1 to TRBJ2-5, with 10 bases in between that match TRBD2. The TCR was taken from a female donor in good health, enrolled as a control in a pregnancy study. The base sequence is TGCGCCAGCAGCCAAGGGAGCGGGGGGGCGGGGGAGACCCAGTACTTC. Translated, this gives CASSQGSGGAGETQYF.